This T cell receptor beta chain was found in a study of cytomegalovirus exposure and HLA in healthy donors. Note on this clone: Its antigen is unidentified.

Primers included in the PCR were 60 Vbeta and 13 Jbeta primers. Assay used: immunoSEQ multiplex PCR; TCRdb lists only in-frame clones, some missing. The table shows roughly 160,000 clones, with more than 65% occurring only once. Study results and caveats: When a later analysis was performed, an Asian-associated ancestry cluster reportedly had fewer N-insertions than the roughly 730-donor mean. Cytomegalovirus-associated TCR beta chains were listed, numbering approximately 150. Most of the CMV-associated TCR beta chains (in a later analysis) appeared to be HLA-restricted. Reports credit the classifier with highly specific, highly sensitive diagnosis of cytomegalovirus status.

Germline CDR1 is MNHEY and CDR2 is SVGAGI. The CDR3 runs to 15 residues. Deletions cut 0 bases from V and 4 bases from J, with 13 bases between. This chain joins TRBV6-5 and TRBJ2-7, with D maybe TRBD1 (6 bases). The sequencing input was PBMCs. The clonotype comes from a woman aged 45-59 years in good health and CMV-seronegative. The CDR3 DNA reads as TGTGCCAGCAGTTACTCCGCCACAGGGACGTACGAGCAGTACTTC. This sequence encodes CASSYSATGTYEQYF.